This record concerns one T cell receptor beta chain sequence. This sample was taken from a study of cytomegalovirus exposure and HLA in healthy donors. The PCR contained 60 Vbeta and 13 Jbeta primers. Repertoires were generated with immunoSEQ multiplex PCR, while TCRdb's copy carries only in-frame clones and drops some. The repertoire holds approximately 110,000 clones, around 82% seen once, with 3% to 4.5% in the top ten. V lost 3 bases, J lost 6 bases, and 12 bases lay in between. This CDR3 contains 13 residues. Germline CDR1 and CDR2: MDHEN and SYDVKM. The chain has TRBV28 and TRBJ2-7, with no clear D. The source is a man aged 35 to 55 in good health and CMV-seronegative. Specimen: PBMCs. The CDR3 nucleotides are TGTGCCAGCAGTTTGAACAGCCCAGGCGAGCAGTACTTC. Its translation is CASSLNSPGEQYF. The full variable domain, completed using reference TRBV28 and TRBJ2-7, is DVKVTQSSRYLVKRTGEKVFLECVQDMDHENMFWYRQDPGLGLRLIYFSYDVKMKEKGDIPEGYSVSREKKERFSLILESASTNQTSMYLCASSLNSPGEQYFGPGTRLTVT.